This T cell receptor (beta chain) was recorded in a study of radiotherapy plus CTLA-4 blockade in lung cancer. The repertoire was sequenced with immunoSEQ multiplex PCR; TCRdb's copy has only in-frame clones and lacks some. The sample carries around 82,000 clones, about 79% recorded once. The receptor's source is a human donor with non-small cell lung cancer whose response to radiotherapy plus ipilimumab could not be evaluated. Some clones in this sample may be carry-over from other donors' samples. The input for sequencing was peripheral blood, taken from a patient treated with radiotherapy plus ipilimumab.

Written as DNA, the CDR3 is TGCGCCAGCAGCGCAACTGGCTCCTACAATGAGCAGTTCTTC. It specifies CASSATGSYNEQFF. V gene TRBV5-1 combines with J gene TRBJ2-1, with D uncertain. The CDR3 is made up of 14 amino acids. Trimming left V 4 bases short and J 0 bases short, with 8 bases between. CDR1 is SGHRS and CDR2 is YFSETQ in the germline V gene.